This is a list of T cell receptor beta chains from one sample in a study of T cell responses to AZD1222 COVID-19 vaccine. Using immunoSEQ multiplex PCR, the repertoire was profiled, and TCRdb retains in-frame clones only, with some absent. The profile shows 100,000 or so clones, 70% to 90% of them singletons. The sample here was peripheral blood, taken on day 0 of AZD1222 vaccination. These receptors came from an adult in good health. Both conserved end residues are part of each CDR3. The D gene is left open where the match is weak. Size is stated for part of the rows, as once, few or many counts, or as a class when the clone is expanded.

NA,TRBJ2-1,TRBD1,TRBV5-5,CASRPAGTGIYNEQFF,TGTGCCAGCAGACCCGCCGGGACAGGGATCTACAATGAGCAGTTCTTC
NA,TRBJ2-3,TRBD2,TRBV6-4,CASSQNSGGHTDTQYF,TGTGCCAGCAGTCAAAATAGCGGGGGGCACACAGATACGCAGTATTTT
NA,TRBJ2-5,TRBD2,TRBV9,CASARTSGGWETQYF,TGTGCCAGCGCCCGGACTAGCGGGGGCTGGGAGACCCAGTACTTC
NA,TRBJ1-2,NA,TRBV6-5,CASSLLVRGSTF,TGTGCCAGCAGCCTCCTCGTCCGGGGGTCCACCTTC
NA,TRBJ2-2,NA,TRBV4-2,CASSQDSHTGELFF,TGTGCCAGCAGCCAAGATTCGCACACCGGGGAGCTGTTTTTT
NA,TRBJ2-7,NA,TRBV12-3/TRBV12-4,CASSLYATYEQYF,TGTGCCAGCAGTTTATACGCAACCTACGAGCAGTACTTC
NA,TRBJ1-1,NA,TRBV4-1,CASTLYPERWGRAFF,TGCGCCAGCACCCTTTACCCGGAAAGGTGGGGAAGGGCTTTCTTT
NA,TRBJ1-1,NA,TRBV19,CASSIDGDDPTEAFF,TGTGCCAGTAGTATAGATGGGGATGATCCTACTGAAGCTTTCTTT
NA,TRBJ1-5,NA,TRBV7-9,CASSWGRGLYGNQPQHF,TGTGCCAGCAGCTGGGGCAGGGGACTTTATGGCAATCAGCCCCAGCATTTT
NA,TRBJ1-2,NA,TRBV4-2,CASSSRTVNYGYTF,TGTGCCAGCAGCTCACGGACGGTAAACTATGGCTACACCTTC
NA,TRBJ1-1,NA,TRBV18,CASSPTRTATEAFF,TGTGCCAGCTCACCAACTAGGACAGCTACTGAAGCTTTCTTT
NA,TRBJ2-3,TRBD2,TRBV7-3,CASSLIAGGTDTQYF,TGTGCCAGCAGCTTAATAGCGGGGGGCACAGATACGCAGTATTTT
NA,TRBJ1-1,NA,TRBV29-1,CSVGGARGVNTEAFF,TGCAGCGTTGGTGGGGCCCGGGGCGTGAACACTGAAGCTTTCTTT
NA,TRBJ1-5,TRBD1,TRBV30,CAWQKQGDQPQHF,TGTGCCTGGCAAAAACAGGGGGACCAGCCCCAGCATTTT
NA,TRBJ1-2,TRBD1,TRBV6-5,CASSYSTGGQGYGYTF,TGTGCCAGCAGTTACTCTACAGGGGGCCAGGGCTATGGCTACACCTTC
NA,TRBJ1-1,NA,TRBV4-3,CASSLSVGGEAFF,TGCGCCAGCAGCCTCTCGGTTGGCGGTGAGGCTTTCTTT
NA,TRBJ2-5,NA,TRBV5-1,CASSLAGSGASRETQYF,TGCGCCAGCAGCTTGGCCGGTAGCGGAGCTTCCCGGGAGACCCAGTACTTC
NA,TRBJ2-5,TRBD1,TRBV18,CASSLGQGGETQYF,TGTGCCAGCTCCTTGGGACAGGGAGGAGAGACCCAGTACTTC
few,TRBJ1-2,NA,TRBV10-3,CATTGGSYGYTF,TGTGCCACAACCGGCGGCAGCTATGGCTACACCTTC
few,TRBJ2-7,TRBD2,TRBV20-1,CSATDSGASYEQYF,TGCAGTGCTACTGATAGCGGGGCCTCCTACGAGCAGTACTTC
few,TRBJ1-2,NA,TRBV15,CATSRVSLVNYGYTF,TGTGCCACCAGCAGAGTTTCCCTTGTTAACTATGGCTACACCTTC
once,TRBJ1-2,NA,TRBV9,CASSVVGEAYGYTF,TGTGCCAGCAGCGTAGTCGGGGAAGCTTATGGCTACACCTTC
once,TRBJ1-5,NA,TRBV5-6,CASSLVVVNQPQHF,TGTGCCAGCAGCTTGGTTGTAGTCAATCAGCCCCAGCATTTT
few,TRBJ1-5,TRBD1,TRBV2,CASSYRGNQPQHF,TGTGCCAGCAGCTACAGGGGGAACCAGCCCCAGCATTTT
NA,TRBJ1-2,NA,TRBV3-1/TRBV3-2,CASSLGYGYTF,TGTGCCAGCAGCCTAGGGTATGGCTACACCTTC
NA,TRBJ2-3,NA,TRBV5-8,CASSFSGPRANTQYF,TGTGCCAGCAGCTTTTCAGGTCCCCGCGCGAATACGCAGTATTTT
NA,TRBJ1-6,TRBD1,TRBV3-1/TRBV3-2,CASSQRGQTNSPLHF,TGTGCCAGCAGCCAGAGGGGACAGACCAATTCACCCCTCCACTTT
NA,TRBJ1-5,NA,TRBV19,CASSIISMTGEESQHF,TGTGCCAGTAGTATTATCAGCATGACAGGCGAAGAATCCCAGCATTTT
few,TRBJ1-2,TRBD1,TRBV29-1,CSVEDRRGAYGYTF,TGCAGCGTTGAAGATCGCAGGGGGGCATATGGCTACACCTTC
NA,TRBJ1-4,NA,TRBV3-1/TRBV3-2,CASRHTNEKLFF,TGTGCCAGCAGGCATACTAATGAAAAACTGTTTTTT
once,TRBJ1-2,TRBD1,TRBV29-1,CSVEPMGDRAPGGYTF,TGCAGCGTCGAACCAATGGGGGACAGGGCCCCCGGTGGCTACACCTTC
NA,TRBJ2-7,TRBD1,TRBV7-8,CASVAKGPGQGTYEQYF,TGTGCCAGCGTGGCTAAAGGTCCGGGACAGGGTACCTACGAGCAGTACTTC
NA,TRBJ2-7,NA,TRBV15,CATNEGGEQYF,TGTGCCACCAATGAGGGGGGCGAGCAGTACTTC
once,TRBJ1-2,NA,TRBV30,CASPERGHYGYTF,TGTGCCTCCCCCGAGCGGGGACACTATGGCTACACCTTC
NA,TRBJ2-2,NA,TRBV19,CASRGVNTGELFF,TGTGCCAGTAGGGGGGTGAACACCGGGGAGCTGTTTTTT
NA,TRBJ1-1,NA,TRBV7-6,CASSLSGTGNTEAFF,TGTGCCAGCAGCTTATCGGGCACAGGGAACACTGAAGCTTTCTTT
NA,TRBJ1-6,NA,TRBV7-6,CASQVSYNSPLHF,TGTGCCAGCCAGGTCTCCTATAATTCACCCCTCCACTTT
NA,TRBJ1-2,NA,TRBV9,CASSVGTELYGYTF,TGTGCCAGCAGCGTAGGGACAGAACTTTATGGCTACACCTTC
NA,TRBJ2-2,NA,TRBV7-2,CASSSLAIFTGELFF,TGTGCCAGCAGCTCCCTGGCGATCTTCACCGGGGAGCTGTTTTTT
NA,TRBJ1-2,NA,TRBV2,CASQMQGTLNYGYTF,TGTGCCAGTCAGATGCAGGGGACATTAAACTATGGCTACACCTTC
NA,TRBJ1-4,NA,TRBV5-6,CASSLGLTGGPNGEKLFF,TGTGCCAGCAGCCTTGGACTTACGGGTGGACCTAATGGTGAAAAACTGTTTTTT
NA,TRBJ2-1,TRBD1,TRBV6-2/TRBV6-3,CASSYSIGQGFQYNEQFF,TGTGCCAGCAGTTACTCCATTGGACAGGGCTTTCAGTACAATGAGCAGTTCTTC